Listed below are T cell receptor beta chains from one sample, sequenced in a study of cytomegalovirus exposure and HLA in healthy donors. TCRdb's copy holds only in-frame clones and misses some; the assay was immunoSEQ multiplex PCR. This table holds about 98,000 clones, about 83% found once. The source material was PBMCs. The receptors shown here come from a woman in her twenties or thirties in good health and CMV-seronegative. CDR3s include the opening cysteine and the closing phenylalanine or tryptophan. D genes are given only for firm matches. Size is stated for part of the rows, as once, few or many counts, or as a class when the clone is expanded.

TRBJ2-3 NA TRBV6-5 NA CASSYGASGYSDTQYF TGTGCCAGCAGTTACGGTGCCAGCGGGTATTCAGATACGCAGTATTTT
TRBJ2-7 NA TRBV28 TRBD2 CASFAGGRGLTEQYF TGTGCCAGTTTCGCGGGCGGGAGAGGCTTGACCGAGCAGTACTTC
TRBJ2-7 NA TRBV5-6 TRBD1 CASSLARTGGYEQYF TGTGCCAGCAGCTTGGCAAGGACAGGGGGGTACGAGCAGTACTTC
TRBJ2-5 NA TRBV7-2 NA CASSLIAVETQYF TGTGCCAGCAGCTTAATCGCGGTAGAGACCCAGTACTTC
TRBJ1-1 NA TRBV7-7 NA CASSIGVNTEAFF TGTGCCAGCTCAATAGGGGTGAACACTGAAGCTTTCTTT
TRBJ1-4 NA TRBV9 NA CASSAHGPGSDEKLFF TGTGCCAGCAGCGCGCATGGTCCGGGATCAGATGAAAAACTGTTTTTT
TRBJ1-5 once TRBV12-5 TRBD1 CASGLVVTGGSNQPQHF TGTGCTAGTGGTTTGGTTGTCACAGGGGGTAGCAATCAGCCCCAGCATTTT
TRBJ2-1 once TRBV29-1 NA CSVYSGSKHYNEQFF TGCAGCGTTTATAGTGGGAGTAAGCATTACAATGAGCAGTTCTTC
TRBJ2-7 NA TRBV6-6 TRBD1 CACSRTGGYEQYF TGTGCCTGTTCCAGGACAGGGGGCTACGAGCAGTACTTC
TRBJ2-3 NA TRBV5-1 TRBD2 CASSPGLAGRTDTQYF TGCGCCAGCAGCCCCGGACTAGCGGGCCGCACAGATACGCAGTATTTT
TRBJ2-1 NA TRBV7-2 TRBD1 CASSLLLQGSEQFF TGTGCCAGCAGCTTACTATTACAGGGGAGTGAGCAGTTCTTC
TRBJ1-1 NA TRBV14 TRBD1 CASSRPLTGGTEAFF TGTGCCAGCAGCCGACCGTTGACAGGGGGCACTGAAGCTTTCTTT
TRBJ1-3 NA TRBV4-1 TRBD1 CASSQVKGQGGNTIYF TGCGCCAGCAGCCAAGTAAAGGGACAGGGTGGAAACACCATATATTTT
TRBJ1-4 NA TRBV6-4 TRBD1 CASRGRGAEEKLFF TGTGCCAGCAGGGGCAGGGGGGCAGAAGAAAAACTGTTTTTT
TRBJ1-2 NA TRBV7-6 TRBD1 CASSQGGRGVRTNYGYTF TGTGCCAGCAGTCAGGGGGGACGGGGAGTTAGAACTAACTATGGCTACACCTTC
TRBJ2-5 NA TRBV14 NA CASSQERRDRRAETQYF TGTGCCAGCAGCCAAGAAAGGAGGGACCGTCGCGCCGAGACCCAGTACTTC
TRBJ2-7 NA TRBV15 NA CATSRVQAGTYEQYF TGTGCCACCAGCAGAGTTCAGGCCGGGACCTACGAGCAGTACTTC